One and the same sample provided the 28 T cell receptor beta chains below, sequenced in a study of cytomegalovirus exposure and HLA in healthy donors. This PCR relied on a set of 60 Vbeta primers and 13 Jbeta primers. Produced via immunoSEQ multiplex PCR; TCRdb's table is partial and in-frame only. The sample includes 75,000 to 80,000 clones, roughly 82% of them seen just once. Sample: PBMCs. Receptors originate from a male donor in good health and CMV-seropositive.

The CDR3 region has the DNA TGTGCCAGCAGCCAGGGACAGGGGGCGCCGGATACGCAGTATTTT. Encoded protein: CASSQGQGAPDTQYF. J is TRBJ2-3 and V is TRBV11-2; 12 bases match TRBD1. The CDR3 has 15 residues. Germline V CDR1 and CDR2: SGHAT, FQNNGV. Trimming took 5 bases from V and 6 from J; bases not matched to a gene: 6.

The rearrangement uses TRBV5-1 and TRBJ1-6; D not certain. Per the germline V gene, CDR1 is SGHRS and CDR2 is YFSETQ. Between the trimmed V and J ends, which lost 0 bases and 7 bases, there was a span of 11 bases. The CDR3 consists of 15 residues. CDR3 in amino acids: CASSLERDRNSPLHF. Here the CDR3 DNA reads TGCGCCAGCAGCTTGGAGCGGGATCGGAATTCACCCCTCCACTTT. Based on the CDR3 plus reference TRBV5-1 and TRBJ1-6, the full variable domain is KAGVTQTPRYLIKTRGQQVTLSCSPISGHRSVSWYQQTPGQGLQFLFEYFSETQRNKGNFPGRFSGRQFSNSRSEMNVSTLELGDSALYLCASSLERDRNSPLHFGNGTRLTVT.

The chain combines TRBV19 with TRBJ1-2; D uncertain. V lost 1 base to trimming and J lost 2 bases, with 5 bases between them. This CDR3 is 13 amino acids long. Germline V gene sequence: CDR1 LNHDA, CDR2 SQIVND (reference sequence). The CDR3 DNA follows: TGTGCCAGTAGTATAGGGGCCAACTATGGCTACACCTTC. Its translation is CASSIGANYGYTF. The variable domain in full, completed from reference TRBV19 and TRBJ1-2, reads DGGITQSPKYLFRKEGQNVTLSCEQNLNHDAMYWYRQDPGQGLRLIYYSQIVNDFQKGDIAEGYSVSREKKESFPLTVTSAQKNPTAFYLCASSIGANYGYTFGSGTRLTVV.

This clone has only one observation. The CDR3 is CASSLSGANTEAFF. CDR3 DNA sequence: TGTGCCAGCAGCTTGTCAGGGGCGAACACTGAAGCTTTCTTT. The chain combines TRBV7-9 with TRBJ1-1, with D perhaps matching TRBD1 (6 bases). The V and J ends lost 3 bases and 1 base respectively, with 9 bases between them. Germline-derived CDR1 and CDR2 are SEHNR and FQNEAQ (reference sequence). The CDR3 runs to 14 residues.

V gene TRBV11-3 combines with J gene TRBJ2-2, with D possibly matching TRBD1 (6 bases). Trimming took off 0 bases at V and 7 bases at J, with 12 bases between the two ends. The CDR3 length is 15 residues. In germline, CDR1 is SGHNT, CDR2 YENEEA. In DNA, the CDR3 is TGTGCCAGCAGCTTAGAACAAACAGGGCTCGGGGAGCTGTTTTTT. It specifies CASSLEQTGLGELFF.

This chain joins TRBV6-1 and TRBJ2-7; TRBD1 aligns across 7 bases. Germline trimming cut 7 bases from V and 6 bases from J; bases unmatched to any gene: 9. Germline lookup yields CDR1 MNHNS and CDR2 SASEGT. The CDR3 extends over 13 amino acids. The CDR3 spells CASTRQGFGEQYF. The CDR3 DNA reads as TGTGCCAGCACGCGACAGGGTTTCGGCGAGCAGTACTTC.

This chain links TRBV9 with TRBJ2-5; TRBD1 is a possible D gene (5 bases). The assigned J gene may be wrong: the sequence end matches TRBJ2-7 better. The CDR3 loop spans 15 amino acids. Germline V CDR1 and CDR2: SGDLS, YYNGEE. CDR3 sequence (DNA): TGTGCCAGCAGCGCAACTAACAGGTGGATCGACGAGCAGTACTTC. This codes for CASSATNRWIDEQYF.

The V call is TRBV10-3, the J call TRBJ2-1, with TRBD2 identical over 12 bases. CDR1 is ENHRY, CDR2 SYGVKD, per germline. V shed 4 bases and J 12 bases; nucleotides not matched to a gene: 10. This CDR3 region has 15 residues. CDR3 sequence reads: CAISGTTSGGNRQFF. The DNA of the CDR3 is TGTGCCATCAGTGGGACGACTAGCGGGGGTAACAGGCAGTTCTTC.

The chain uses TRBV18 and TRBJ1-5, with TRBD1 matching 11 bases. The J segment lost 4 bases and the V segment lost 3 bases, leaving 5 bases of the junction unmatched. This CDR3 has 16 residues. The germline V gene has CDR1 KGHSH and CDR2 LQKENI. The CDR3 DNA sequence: TGTGCCAGCTCACCTACTGGGACAGGGGGGAATCAGCCCCAGCATTTT. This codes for CASSPTGTGGNQPQHF.

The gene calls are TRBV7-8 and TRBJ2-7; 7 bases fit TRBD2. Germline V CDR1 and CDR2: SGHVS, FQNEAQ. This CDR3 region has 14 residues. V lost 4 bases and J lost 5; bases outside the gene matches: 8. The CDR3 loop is CASSSPGGKDEQYF. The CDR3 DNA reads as TGTGCCAGCAGCTCCCCGGGGGGAAAGGACGAGCAGTACTTC.

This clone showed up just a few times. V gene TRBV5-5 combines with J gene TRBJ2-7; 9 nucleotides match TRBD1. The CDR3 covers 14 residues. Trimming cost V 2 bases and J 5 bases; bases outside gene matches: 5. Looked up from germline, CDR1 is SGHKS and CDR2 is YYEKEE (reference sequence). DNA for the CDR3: TGTGCCAGCAGCTTCTGGGACAGGGCCAACGAGCAGTACTTC. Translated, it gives CASSFWDRANEQYF.

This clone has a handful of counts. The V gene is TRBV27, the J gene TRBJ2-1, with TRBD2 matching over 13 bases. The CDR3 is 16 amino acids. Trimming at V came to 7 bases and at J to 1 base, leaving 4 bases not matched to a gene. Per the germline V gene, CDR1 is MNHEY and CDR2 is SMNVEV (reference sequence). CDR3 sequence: CASTSLAGGSYNEQFF. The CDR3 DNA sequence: TGTGCCAGCACATCACTAGCGGGGGGGTCCTACAATGAGCAGTTCTTC.

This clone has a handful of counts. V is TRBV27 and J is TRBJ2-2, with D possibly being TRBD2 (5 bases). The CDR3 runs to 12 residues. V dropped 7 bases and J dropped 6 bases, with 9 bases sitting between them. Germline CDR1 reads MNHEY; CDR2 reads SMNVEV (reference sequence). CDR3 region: CASNGRAGELFF. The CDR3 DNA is TGTGCCAGCAACGGGCGGGCCGGGGAGCTGTTTTTT.

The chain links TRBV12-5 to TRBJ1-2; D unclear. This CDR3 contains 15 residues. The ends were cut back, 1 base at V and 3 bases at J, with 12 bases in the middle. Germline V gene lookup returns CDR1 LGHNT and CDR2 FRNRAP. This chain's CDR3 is CASGLGVGGHYGYTF. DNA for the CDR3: TGTGCTAGTGGTTTGGGGGTTGGAGGCCACTATGGCTACACCTTC.

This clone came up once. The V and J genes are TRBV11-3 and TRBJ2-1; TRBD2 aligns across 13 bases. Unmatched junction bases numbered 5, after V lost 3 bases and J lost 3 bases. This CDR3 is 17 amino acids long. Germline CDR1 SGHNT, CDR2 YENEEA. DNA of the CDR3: TGTGCCAGCAGCTTGGGTAGGACTAGCGGGGGCTACAATGAGCAGTTCTTC. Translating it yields CASSLGRTSGGYNEQFF. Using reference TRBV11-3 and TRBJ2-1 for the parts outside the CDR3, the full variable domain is EAGVVQSPRYKIIEKKQPVAFWCNPISGHNTLYWYLQNLGQGPELLIRYENEEAVDDSQLPKDRFSAERLKGVDSTLKIQPAELGDSAVYLCASSLGRTSGGYNEQFFGPGTRLTVL.

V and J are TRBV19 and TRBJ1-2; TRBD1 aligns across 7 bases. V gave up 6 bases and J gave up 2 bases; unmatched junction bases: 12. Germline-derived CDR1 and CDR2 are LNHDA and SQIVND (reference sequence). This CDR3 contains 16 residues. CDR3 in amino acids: CASSERGGAGNYGYTF. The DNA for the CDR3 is TGTGCCAGTAGCGAACGAGGGGGCGCGGGAAACTATGGCTACACCTTC. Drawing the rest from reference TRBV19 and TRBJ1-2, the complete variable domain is DGGITQSPKYLFRKEGQNVTLSCEQNLNHDAMYWYRQDPGQGLRLIYYSQIVNDFQKGDIAEGYSVSREKKESFPLTVTSAQKNPTAFYLCASSERGGAGNYGYTFGSGTRLTVV.

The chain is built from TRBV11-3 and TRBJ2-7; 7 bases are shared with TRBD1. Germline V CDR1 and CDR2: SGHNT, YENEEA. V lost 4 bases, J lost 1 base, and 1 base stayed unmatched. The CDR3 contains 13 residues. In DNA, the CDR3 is TGTGCCAGCAGCTCGGGACAGTCCTACGAGCAGTACTTC. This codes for CASSSGQSYEQYF.

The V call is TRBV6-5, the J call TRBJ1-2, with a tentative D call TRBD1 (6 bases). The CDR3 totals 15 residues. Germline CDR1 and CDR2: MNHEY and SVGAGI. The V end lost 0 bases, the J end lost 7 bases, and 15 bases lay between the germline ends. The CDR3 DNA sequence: TGTGCCAGCAGTTACTCGCGGGGGCTAGCGGCTGGCTACACCTTC. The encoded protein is CASSYSRGLAAGYTF.

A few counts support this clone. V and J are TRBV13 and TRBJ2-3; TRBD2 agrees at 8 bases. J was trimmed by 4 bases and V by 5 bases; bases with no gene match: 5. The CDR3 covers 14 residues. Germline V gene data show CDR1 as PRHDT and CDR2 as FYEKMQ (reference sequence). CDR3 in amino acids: CASSTGLASDTQYF. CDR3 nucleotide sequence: TGTGCCAGCAGCACCGGACTAGCATCAGATACGCAGTATTTT.

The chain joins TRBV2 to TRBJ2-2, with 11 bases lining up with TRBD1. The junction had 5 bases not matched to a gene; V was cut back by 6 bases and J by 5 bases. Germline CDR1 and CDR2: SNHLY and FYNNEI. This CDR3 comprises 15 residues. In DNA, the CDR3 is TGTGCCAGCAGGGGACAGGGGGTGTGGACCGGGGAGCTGTTTTTT. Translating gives CASRGQGVWTGELFF.

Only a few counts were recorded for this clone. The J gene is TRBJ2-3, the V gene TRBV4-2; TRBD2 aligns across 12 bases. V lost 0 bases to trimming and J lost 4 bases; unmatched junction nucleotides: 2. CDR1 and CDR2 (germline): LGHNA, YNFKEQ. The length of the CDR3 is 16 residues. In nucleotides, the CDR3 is TGTGCCAGCAGCCAAGATGCTAGCGGGGGGGCAGATACGCAGTATTTT. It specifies CASSQDASGGADTQYF.

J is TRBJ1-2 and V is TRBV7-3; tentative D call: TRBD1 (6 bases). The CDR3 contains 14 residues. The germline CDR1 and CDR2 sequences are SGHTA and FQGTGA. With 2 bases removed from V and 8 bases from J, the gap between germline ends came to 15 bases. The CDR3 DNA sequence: TGTGCCAGCAGCTTAGATGCTCAGGGGATCGGCTACACCTTC. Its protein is CASSLDAQGIGYTF.

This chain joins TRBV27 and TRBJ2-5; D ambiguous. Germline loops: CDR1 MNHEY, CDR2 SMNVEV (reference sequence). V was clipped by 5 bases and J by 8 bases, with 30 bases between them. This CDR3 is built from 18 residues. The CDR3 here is CASSPKPPQKLVRRTQYF. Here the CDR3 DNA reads TGTGCCAGCAGTCCTAAACCCCCTCAAAAGCTAGTACGGAGAACCCAGTACTTC.

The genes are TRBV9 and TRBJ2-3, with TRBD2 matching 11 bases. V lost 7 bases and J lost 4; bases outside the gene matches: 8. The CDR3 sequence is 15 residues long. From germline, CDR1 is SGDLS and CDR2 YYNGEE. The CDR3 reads CASALTSGGPDTQYF. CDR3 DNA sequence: TGTGCCAGCGCCTTAACTAGCGGGGGCCCAGATACGCAGTATTTT. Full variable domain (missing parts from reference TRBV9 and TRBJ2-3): DSGVTQTPKHLITATGQRVTLRCSPRSGDLSVYWYQQSLDQGLQFLIQYYNGEERAKGNILERFSAQQFPDLHSELNLSSLELGDSALYFCASALTSGGPDTQYFGPGTRLTVL.

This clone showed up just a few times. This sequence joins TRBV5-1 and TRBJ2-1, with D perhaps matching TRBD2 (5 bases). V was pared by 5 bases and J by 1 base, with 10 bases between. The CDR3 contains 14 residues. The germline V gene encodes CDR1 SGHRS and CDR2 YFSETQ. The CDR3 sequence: CASSEGISYNEQFF. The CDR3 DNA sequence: TGCGCCAGCAGTGAGGGAATATCCTACAATGAGCAGTTCTTC.

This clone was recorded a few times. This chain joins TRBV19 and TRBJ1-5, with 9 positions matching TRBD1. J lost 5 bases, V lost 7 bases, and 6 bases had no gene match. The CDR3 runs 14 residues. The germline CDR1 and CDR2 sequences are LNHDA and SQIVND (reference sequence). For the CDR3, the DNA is TGTGCCAGTATGCCTGGGACAGGGTATCAGCCCCAGCATTTT. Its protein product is CASMPGTGYQPQHF.

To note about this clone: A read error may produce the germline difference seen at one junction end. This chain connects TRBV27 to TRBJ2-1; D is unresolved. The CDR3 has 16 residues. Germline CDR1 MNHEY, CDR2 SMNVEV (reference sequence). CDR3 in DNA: TGTGCCAGCAACCCCAGAGTTTCAAGGTCCTACAATGAGCGGTTCTTC. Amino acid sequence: CASNPRVSRSYNERFF.

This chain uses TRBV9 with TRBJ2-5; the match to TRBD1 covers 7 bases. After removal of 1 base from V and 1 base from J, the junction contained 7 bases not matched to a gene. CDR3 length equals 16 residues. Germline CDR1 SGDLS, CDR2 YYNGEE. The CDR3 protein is CASSVLGQGVQETQYF. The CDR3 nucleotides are TGTGCCAGCAGCGTACTCGGTCAGGGGGTCCAAGAGACCCAGTACTTC.